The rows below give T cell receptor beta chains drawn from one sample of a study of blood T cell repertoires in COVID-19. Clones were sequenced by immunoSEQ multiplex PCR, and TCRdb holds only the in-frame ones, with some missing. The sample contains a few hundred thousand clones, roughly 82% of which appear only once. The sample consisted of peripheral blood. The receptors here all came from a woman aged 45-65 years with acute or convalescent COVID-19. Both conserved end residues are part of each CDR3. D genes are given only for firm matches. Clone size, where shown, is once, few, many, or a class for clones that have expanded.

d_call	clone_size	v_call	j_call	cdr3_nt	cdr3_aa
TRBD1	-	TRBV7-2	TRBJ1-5	TGTGCCAGCAGCGTCGACAGGGGACCGACTAGCAATCAGCCCCAGCATTTT	CASSVDRGPTSNQPQHF
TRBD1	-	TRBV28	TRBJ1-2	TGTGCCAGCAGCTTACTACAGGGGTATGGCTACACCTTC	CASSLLQGYGYTF
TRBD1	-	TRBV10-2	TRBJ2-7	TGCGCCAGCAGTGGGACAGGGAGAATCTACGAGCAGTACTTC	CASSGTGRIYEQYF
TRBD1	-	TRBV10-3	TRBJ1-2	TGTGCCATCAGTGAGTTCGGAGACAGGGGATCCTATGGCTACACCTTC	CAISEFGDRGSYGYTF
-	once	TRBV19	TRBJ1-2	TGTGCCAGCACAAACCGGGGGGGATATGGCTACACCTTC	CASTNRGGYGYTF
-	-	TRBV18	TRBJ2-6	TGTGCCAGCTCAGGAGGGCCTGGGGCCAACGTCCTGACTTTC	CASSGGPGANVLTF
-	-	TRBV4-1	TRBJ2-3	TGCGCCAGCAGCCAAGTTGTAAGCACAGATACGCAGTATTTT	CASSQVVSTDTQYF
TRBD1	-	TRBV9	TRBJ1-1	TGTGCCAGCAGCGCCCAAACAGGGGTGACTGAAGCTTTCTTT	CASSAQTGVTEAFF
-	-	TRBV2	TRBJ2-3	TGTGCCAGCCAAAGAACTAGCACATATTTGGGAGATACGCAGTATTTT	CASQRTSTYLGDTQYF
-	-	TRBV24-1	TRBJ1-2	TGTGCCACCAGTGATACCGGGATTAACTATGGCTACACCTTC	CATSDTGINYGYTF
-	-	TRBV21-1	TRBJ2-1	TGTGCCAGCACCCCGAAAGGGACAGGGGGCAATGAGCAGTTCTTC	CASTPKGTGGNEQFF
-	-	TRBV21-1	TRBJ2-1	TGTGCCAGCAGCAAACAAGTCGGGCCGACTAGCGCCTCGCCCTCCTACAATGAGCAGTTCTTC	CASSKQVGPTSASPSYNEQFF
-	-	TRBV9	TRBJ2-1	TGTGCCAGCAGCTTAGGGGCACGGTCCTCCTACAATGAGCAGTTCTTC	CASSLGARSSYNEQFF
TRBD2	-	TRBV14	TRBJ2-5	TGTGCCAGCAGCCAGAGGCGGGAGTTCGAGACCCAGTACTTC	CASSQRREFETQYF
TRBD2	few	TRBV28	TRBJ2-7	TGTGCCAGCAGTTTAAGGCCCCGACTAGCGGGAGTGACCTACGAGCAGTACTTC	CASSLRPRLAGVTYEQYF
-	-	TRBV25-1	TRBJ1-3	TGTGCCAGCAGTCCAGGAGGGGAATCTGGAAACACCATATATTTT	CASSPGGESGNTIYF
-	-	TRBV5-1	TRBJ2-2	TGCGCCAGCAGCGGCCGACAAGAAGCGAACACCGGGGAGCTGTTTTTT	CASSGRQEANTGELFF
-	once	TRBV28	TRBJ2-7	TGTGCCAGCAGGCAGGGCAGGGGCTACGAGCAGTACTTC	CASRQGRGYEQYF
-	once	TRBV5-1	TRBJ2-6	TGCGCCAGCAGCTTGGCAAACTCTGGGGCCAACGTCCTGACTTTC	CASSLANSGANVLTF
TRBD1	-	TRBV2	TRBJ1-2	TGTGCCAGCATGCGCCCTACAGGGGCAGACTATGGCTACACCTTC	CASMRPTGADYGYTF
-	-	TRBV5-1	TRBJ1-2	TGCGCCAGCAGCTTGAGGGGGACCAACTATGGCTACACCTTC	CASSLRGTNYGYTF
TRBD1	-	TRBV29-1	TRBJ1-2	TGCAGCGTTGTCCCAGGGGGCTATGGCTACACCTTC	CSVVPGGYGYTF
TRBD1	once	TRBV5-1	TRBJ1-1	TGCGCCAGCAGCATGGGACAGACGAACACTGAAGCTTTCTTT	CASSMGQTNTEAFF
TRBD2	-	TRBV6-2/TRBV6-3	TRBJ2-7	TGTGCCAGCAGTTGGACTAGCTACGAGCAGTACTTC	CASSWTSYEQYF
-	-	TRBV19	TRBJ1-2	TGTGCCAGTAGTATAGGCGCAACTAACTATGGCTACACCTTC	CASSIGATNYGYTF
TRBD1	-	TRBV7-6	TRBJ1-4	TGTGCCAGCAGCCAATATCCGGACAGGGTCGGAAAACTGTTTTTT	CASSQYPDRVGKLFF
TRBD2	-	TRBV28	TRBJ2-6	TGTGCCAGCAGTTTAAACCCGGGAGGGCTAGCGGGAGGATCAGGGGCCAACGTCCTGACTTTC	CASSLNPGGLAGGSGANVLTF
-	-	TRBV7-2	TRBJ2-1	TGTGCCAGCAGCCTCAGCGGGCCCCGGGAGTTCTTC	CASSLSGPREFF
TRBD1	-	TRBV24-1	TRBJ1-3	TGTGCCACCAGTCCGGGACAGGGGTTAAACACCATATATTTT	CATSPGQGLNTIYF
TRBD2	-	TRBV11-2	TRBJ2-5	TGTGCCAGCAGCTTAATCCCCGCGGGAGGCCATCAAGAGACCCAGTACTTC	CASSLIPAGGHQETQYF
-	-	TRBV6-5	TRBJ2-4	TGTGCCAGCAGAGGAAGGACTAATAAAAACATTCAGTACTTC	CASRGRTNKNIQYF
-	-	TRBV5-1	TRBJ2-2	TGCGCCAGCAGCCAGGACAGATCGGACGGGGAGCTGTTTTTT	CASSQDRSDGELFF
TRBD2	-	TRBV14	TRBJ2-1	TGTGCCAGCAGCAAATGGGGACTAGCGGGAGGCAATGAGCAGTTCTTC	CASSKWGLAGGNEQFF
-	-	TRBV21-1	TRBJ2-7	TGTGCCAGCAGCGCATCCGGGACAGATCCCTACGAGCAGTACTTC	CASSASGTDPYEQYF
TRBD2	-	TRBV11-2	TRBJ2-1	TGTGCCAGCAGCTTCCGACAAGGAGCGGGAGGGAAATACAATGAGCAGTTCTTC	CASSFRQGAGGKYNEQFF
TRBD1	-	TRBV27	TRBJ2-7	TGTGCCAGCAGTTTATCGAGACAGGGGGCTCTCTACGAGCAGTACTTC	CASSLSRQGALYEQYF
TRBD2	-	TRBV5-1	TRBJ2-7	TGCGCCAGCAGGACTACTAGCGGGAGTACGTACGAGCAGTACTTC	CASRTTSGSTYEQYF
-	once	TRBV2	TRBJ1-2	TGTGCCAGCAGTGAGACCCGGGGGGGCTACACCTTC	CASSETRGGYTF
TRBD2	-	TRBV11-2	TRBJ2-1	TGTGCCAGCAGCCAGAGGACTAGCGGTTACAATGAGCAGTTCTTC	CASSQRTSGYNEQFF
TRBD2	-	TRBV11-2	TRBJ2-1	TGTGCCAGCAGGAAACTAGCGGGGCGGGCCTACAATGAGCAGTTCTTC	CASRKLAGRAYNEQFF
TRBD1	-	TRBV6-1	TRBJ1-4	TGTGCCAGCAGTGAAGCTGGCAGGGGGAATGAAAAACTGTTTTTT	CASSEAGRGNEKLFF
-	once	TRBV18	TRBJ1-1	TGTGCCAGCTCACCACAACAGCTTAACACTGAAGCTTTCTTT	CASSPQQLNTEAFF
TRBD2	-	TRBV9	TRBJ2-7	TGTGCCAGCAGCGTTGCACTAGCGGGAGGGAAGGAAGAGCAGTACTTC	CASSVALAGGKEEQYF
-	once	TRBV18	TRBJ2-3	TGTGCCAGCTCTCCTAGCACAGATACGCAGTATTTT	CASSPSTDTQYF
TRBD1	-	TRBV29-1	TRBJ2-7	TGCAGCGCTGGACAGGGGAGGGACTACGAGCAGTACTTC	CSAGQGRDYEQYF
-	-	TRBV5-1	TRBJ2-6	TGCGCCAGCAGCCCAATTAGCTCTGGGGCCAACGTCCTGACTTTC	CASSPISSGANVLTF
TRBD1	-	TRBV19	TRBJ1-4	TGTGCCACCCGGGACAGGGGGCGAGGTGAAAAACTGTTTTTT	CATRDRGRGEKLFF
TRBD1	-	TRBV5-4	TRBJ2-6	TGTGCCAGCAGCGACAGGGCTGGGGCCAACGTCCTGACTTTC	CASSDRAGANVLTF
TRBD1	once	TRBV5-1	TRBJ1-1	TGCGCCAGCAGCTCGGGACAGATCACTGAAGCTTTCTTT	CASSSGQITEAFF
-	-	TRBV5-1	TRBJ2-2	TGCGCCAGCAGCTTGGACACCCAGGTATCCGGGGAGCTGTTTTTT	CASSLDTQVSGELFF
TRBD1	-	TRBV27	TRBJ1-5	TGTGCCAGCAGTTTAGTAGCAGGGGGTGGCCGCAATCAGCCCCAGCATTTT	CASSLVAGGGRNQPQHF
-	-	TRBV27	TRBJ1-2	TGTGCCAGCAGGCAGGGATGGTATGGCTACACCTTC	CASRQGWYGYTF
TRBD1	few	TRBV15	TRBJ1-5	TGTGCCACCCACGGGGACAGGGAAGATCAGCCCCAGCATTTT	CATHGDREDQPQHF
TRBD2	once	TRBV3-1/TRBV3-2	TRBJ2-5	TGTGCCAGCAGCCGGACCGTCGGACTAGCGGGAGGGTCAGCAGAGACCCAGTACTTC	CASSRTVGLAGGSAETQYF
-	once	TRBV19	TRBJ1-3	TGTGCCACAACTTCCTCAGGGCTACTCAGCTCTGGAAACACCATATATTTT	CATTSSGLLSSGNTIYF